The 14 T cell receptor beta chains below all came from one sample that was sequenced in a study of cytomegalovirus exposure and HLA in healthy donors. Primers for the PCR totalled 60 Vbeta and 13 Jbeta. Profiled with immunoSEQ multiplex PCR; TCRdb holds only in-frame clones, not every one. The sample shows 150,000 to 200,000 clones, about 80% of them seen only once. Sample: PBMCs. The receptors shown here come from a man aged 25 to 40 in good health and CMV-seronegative.

The J gene is TRBJ2-7, the V gene TRBV7-9; TRBD1 aligns across 11 bases. CDR1 and CDR2 from the germline V gene are SEHNR and FQNEAQ (reference sequence). The CDR3 spans 15 residues. The junction had 5 bases not matched to a gene; V was cut back by 5 bases and J by 2 bases. CDR3 bases: TGTGCCAGCAGCCAAGGACAGGGGGCAACCTACGAGCAGTACTTC. It is translated as CASSQGQGATYEQYF.

This clone showed up just a few times. J is TRBJ2-3 and V is TRBV18; D uncertain. Germline CDR1 reads KGHSH; CDR2 reads LQKENI. This CDR3 spans 13 amino acids. V gave up 1 base and J gave up 6 bases, with 8 bases separating them. CDR3 sequence: CASSPQTRDTQYF. DNA for the CDR3: TGTGCCAGCTCACCACAGACTCGGGATACGCAGTATTTT.

The chain is built from TRBV11-1 and TRBJ1-1; D might be TRBD1 (6 bases). Trimming left V 2 bases short and J 7 bases short, with 14 bases between. Germline V CDR1 and CDR2: SGHAT, FQDESV (reference sequence). CDR3 length: 14 amino acids. The CDR3 nucleotides read TGTGCCAGCAGCTTAAGTACCCCGGACAGTGAAGCTTTCTTT. Protein: CASSLSTPDSEAFF.

This sequence joins TRBV29-1 and TRBJ2-7; 9 bases line up with TRBD2. CDR1 and CDR2 (germline): SQVTM, ANQGSEA. The CDR3 spans 15 residues. V gave up 8 bases and J gave up 3 bases; unmatched junction bases: 14. As DNA, the CDR3 is TGCAGCATAACCCTAATAGCGGGAGAGTACTACGAGCAGTACTTC. Its translation: CSITLIAGEYYEQYF.

The chain recombines TRBV5-1 with TRBJ1-2; the match to TRBD1 covers 7 bases. V was clipped by 1 base and J by 7 bases; unmatched bases: 7. The V gene's germline CDR1 is SGHRS and CDR2 YFSETQ. The length of the CDR3 is 14 residues. CDR3 bases: TGCGCCAGCAGCTTGACTGCAGGGGGGTTTGGCTACACCTTC. Protein product: CASSLTAGGFGYTF.

This clone has only a few counts. The chain uses TRBV5-1 and TRBJ1-1; D is unresolved. CDR3 length: 15 amino acids. V was clipped by 3 bases and J by 4 bases, with 16 bases between them. Per the germline V gene, CDR1 is SGHRS and CDR2 is YFSETQ. The CDR3: CASSSRTDGSTEAFF. DNA of the CDR3: TGCGCCAGCAGCTCCCGGACTGATGGGAGCACTGAAGCTTTCTTT. Full variable domain (remainder filled in from reference TRBV5-1 and TRBJ1-1): KAGVTQTPRYLIKTRGQQVTLSCSPISGHRSVSWYQQTPGQGLQFLFEYFSETQRNKGNFPGRFSGRQFSNSRSEMNVSTLELGDSALYLCASSSRTDGSTEAFFGQGTRLTVV.

This chain joins TRBV19 and TRBJ1-5; TRBD1 aligns across 8 bases. The CDR3 extends over 16 amino acids. The V and J ends lost 7 bases and 8 bases, in that order; junction bases with no gene match: 16. From germline, CDR1 is LNHDA and CDR2 SQIVND (reference sequence). CDR3 residues: CASNPRGTGKNEPQHF. CDR3 sequence (DNA): TGTGCCAGTAATCCGAGGGGGACAGGTAAAAATGAGCCCCAGCATTTT.

The chain has TRBV5-1 and TRBJ1-1; D is ambiguous. CDR1 and CDR2 from the germline V gene are SGHRS and YFSETQ. CDR3 size: 13 residues. V was clipped by 2 bases and J by 5 bases, with 10 bases between them. CDR3 sequence reads: CASSLEGWTEAFF. Here the CDR3 DNA reads TGCGCCAGCAGCTTAGAGGGATGGACTGAAGCTTTCTTT.

The CDR3 DNA reads as TGTGCCAGCAGCTTGGTCGGACAGGGCCGGTACGAGCAGTACTTC. Its protein product is CASSLVGQGRYEQYF. The chain couples TRBV5-4 to TRBJ2-7; 8 bases agree with TRBD1. CDR1 is SGHNT and CDR2 is YYREEE in the germline V gene (reference sequence). V shed 0 bases and J 4 bases; nucleotides not matched to a gene: 6. The CDR3 contains 15 residues.

For this clone: This sample includes further DNA sequences coding for the same CDR3. This chain links TRBV20-1 with TRBJ2-7; 8 bases map to TRBD1. This CDR3 is built from 11 residues. Germline V gene data show CDR1 as DFQATT and CDR2 as SNEGSKA (reference sequence). Trimming cost V 5 bases and J 4 bases; bases outside gene matches: 1. This chain's CDR3 is CSARQGYEQYF. CDR3 DNA sequence: TGCAGTGCTCGACAGGGGTACGAGCAGTACTTC.

The chain is built from TRBV7-3 and TRBJ2-3; D may be TRBD2 (5 bases). CDR1 and CDR2 from the germline V gene are SGHTA and FQGTGA. The CDR3 runs 15 residues. V lost 7 bases, J lost 1 base, and 15 bases lay in between. The CDR3 region is CASMLMWECTDTQYF. The CDR3 region has the DNA TGTGCCAGCATGTTAATGTGGGAGTGCACAGATACGCAGTATTTT.

Notes on this clone: Within the sample, other DNA sequences also encode this same CDR3. The chain employs TRBV5-1 and TRBJ2-3, with D perhaps TRBD1 (6 bases). Germline V gene lookup returns CDR1 SGHRS and CDR2 YFSETQ. The CDR3 consists of 14 residues. V lost 2 bases to trimming and J lost 0 bases, with 7 bases between them. CDR3 region: CASSLGGSTDTQYF. The CDR3 nucleotides are TGCGCCAGCAGCTTAGGGGGTAGCACAGATACGCAGTATTTT. The entire variable domain, with the rest obtained from reference TRBV5-1 and TRBJ2-3, is as follows: KAGVTQTPRYLIKTRGQQVTLSCSPISGHRSVSWYQQTPGQGLQFLFEYFSETQRNKGNFPGRFSGRQFSNSRSEMNVSTLELGDSALYLCASSLGGSTDTQYFGPGTRLTVL.

This chain links TRBV28 with TRBJ2-7; no clear D gene. The V end was cut by 5 bases, the J end by 2 bases, with 10 bases between. Germline assignment: CDR1 MDHEN and CDR2 SYDVKM. The CDR3 has 13 residues. CDR3 loop: CASSPDIAYEQYF. The CDR3 DNA sequence: TGTGCCAGCAGTCCAGACATAGCCTACGAGCAGTACTTC. Variable domain in full (rest from reference TRBV28 and TRBJ2-7): DVKVTQSSRYLVKRTGEKVFLECVQDMDHENMFWYRQDPGLGLRLIYFSYDVKMKEKGDIPEGYSVSREKKERFSLILESASTNQTSMYLCASSPDIAYEQYFGPGTRLTVT.

CDR3 loop: CASSVGQANTEAFF. The CDR3 DNA reads TGTGCCAGCAGCGTGGGACAGGCGAACACTGAAGCTTTCTTT. V and J are TRBV7-2 and TRBJ1-1; 8 nucleotides line up with TRBD1. The V segment lost 5 bases and the J segment 1 base; nucleotides outside the gene matches: 3. The CDR3 runs to 14 residues. CDR1 SGHTA and CDR2 FQGNSA come from the germline V gene.